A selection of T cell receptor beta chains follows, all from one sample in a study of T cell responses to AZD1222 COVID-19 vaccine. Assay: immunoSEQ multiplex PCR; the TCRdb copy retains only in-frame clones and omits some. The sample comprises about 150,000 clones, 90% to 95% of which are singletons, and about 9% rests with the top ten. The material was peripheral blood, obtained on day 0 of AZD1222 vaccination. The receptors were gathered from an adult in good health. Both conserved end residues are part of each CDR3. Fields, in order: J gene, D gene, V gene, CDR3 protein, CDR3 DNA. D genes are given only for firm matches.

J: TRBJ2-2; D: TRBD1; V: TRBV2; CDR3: CASRVPGQGLSGELFF; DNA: TGTGCCAGCAGGGTGCCGGGACAGGGGCTATCCGGGGAGCTGTTTTTT
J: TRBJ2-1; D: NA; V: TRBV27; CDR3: CASRHWSRGELGVTTHNEQFF; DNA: TGTGCCAGCAGGCACTGGAGTCGCGGGGAACTAGGGGTAACCACACACAATGAGCAGTTCTTC
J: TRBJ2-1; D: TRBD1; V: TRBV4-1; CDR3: CASSQDSGTESYNEQFF; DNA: TGCGCCAGCAGCCAAGATAGTGGGACAGAGTCGTACAATGAGCAGTTCTTC
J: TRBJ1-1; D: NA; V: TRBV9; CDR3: CASSVGGVKRFTEAFF; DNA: TGTGCCAGCAGCGTAGGGGGGGTAAAGAGGTTCACTGAAGCTTTCTTT
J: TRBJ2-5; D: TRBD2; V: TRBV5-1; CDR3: CASSSRGGGQETQYF; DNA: TGCGCCAGCAGCTCCAGGGGCGGGGGGCAAGAGACCCAGTACTTC
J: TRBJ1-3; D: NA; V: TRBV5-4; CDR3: CASSLAPGKEGNTIYF; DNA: TGTGCCAGCAGCTTGGCCCCCGGGAAAGAGGGGAACACCATATATTTT
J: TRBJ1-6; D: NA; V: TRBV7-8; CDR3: CASSPRRGDPLHF; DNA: TGTGCCAGCAGCCCCCGCCGAGGCGATCCCCTCCACTTT
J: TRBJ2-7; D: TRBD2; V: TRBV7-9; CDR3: CASSLTGPSGGQYEQYF; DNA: TGTGCCAGCAGCTTAACGGGACCTAGCGGGGGGCAATACGAGCAGTACTTC
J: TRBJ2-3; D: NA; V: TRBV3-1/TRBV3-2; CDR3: CASSQDSGGTDTQYF; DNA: TGTGCCAGCAGCCAAGATTCCGGCGGCACAGATACGCAGTATTTT
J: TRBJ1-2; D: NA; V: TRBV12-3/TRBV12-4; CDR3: CASRSSPGGGYTF; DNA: TGTGCCAGCAGGTCCTCTCCGGGGGGCGGCTACACCTTC